This T cell receptor (beta chain) derives from a study of blood T cell repertoires in COVID-19. Turning to the study itself: Acute-phase and convalescent COVID-19 samples originated in the United States, Italy and Spain. Nucleic acid was either cDNA or gDNA, and it came from T cells, B-cell-depleted T cells, or PBMCs.

Germline V gives CDR1 SEHNR, CDR2 FQNEAQ (reference sequence). The CDR3 is 15 residues long. The germline V and J ends were trimmed by 2 bases and 2 bases, with 12 bases remaining between them. Original processing methods: Estimated nucleated cell counts came from reference gene primer amplification. Profiling relied on immunoSEQ multiplex PCR, and the TCRdb table lists in-frame clones only, not all of them. The V and J calls and clone size were taken over from that table, and D and trimming were inferred from the DNA. Here the sample spans fewer than 80,000 clones, roughly 90% being singletons. The chain uses TRBV7-9 and TRBJ1-1, with TRBD1 as a possible D gene (6 bases). Sequenced material: peripheral blood. The TCR originated in a human donor in a cohort sampled during active COVID-19. Here the CDR3 reads CASSLPRTANTEAFF. For the CDR3, the DNA is TGTGCCAGCAGCTTACCCCGGACAGCAAACACTGAAGCTTTCTTT.